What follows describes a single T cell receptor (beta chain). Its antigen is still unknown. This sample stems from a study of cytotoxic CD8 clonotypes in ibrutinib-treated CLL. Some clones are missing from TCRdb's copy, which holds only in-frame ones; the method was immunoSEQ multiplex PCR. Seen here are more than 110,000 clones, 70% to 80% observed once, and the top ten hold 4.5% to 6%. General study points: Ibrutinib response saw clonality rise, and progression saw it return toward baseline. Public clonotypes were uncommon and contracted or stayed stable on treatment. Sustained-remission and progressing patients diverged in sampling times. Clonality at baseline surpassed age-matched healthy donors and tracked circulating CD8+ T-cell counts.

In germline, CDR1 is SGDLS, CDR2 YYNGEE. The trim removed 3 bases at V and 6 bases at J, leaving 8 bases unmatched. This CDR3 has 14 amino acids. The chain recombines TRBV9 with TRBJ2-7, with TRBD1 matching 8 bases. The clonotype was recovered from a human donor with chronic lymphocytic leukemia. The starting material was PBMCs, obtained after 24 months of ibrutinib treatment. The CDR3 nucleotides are TGTGCCAGCAGCGCCACGACAGGGGCCGGCGAGCAGTACTTC. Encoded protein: CASSATTGAGEQYF.